Detailed here is one T cell receptor (beta chain). What it binds is unknown. The data were taken from a study of immune evolution from preneoplasia to lung adenocarcinoma. Findings of the study overall: Clonality was highest in normal lung, lower in later-stage lesions apparently. Top clone frequencies peaked in normal lung, apparently declining through invasive adenocarcinoma.

Patient tissue came from resections in Japan or China, 2014–2017. Histologic diagnosis was independently verified by two lung pathologists. The CDR3 length is 13 residues. The V gene's germline CDR1 is SEHNR and CDR2 FQNEAQ (reference sequence). V lost 1 base and J 4 bases, leaving 6 bases between the germline ends. Assay: immunoSEQ multiplex PCR; the TCRdb copy retains only in-frame clones and omits some. The sample has about 6,300 clones; under 85% are singletons. The material sequenced was FFPE adjacent normal lung tissue. This TCR was sampled from a donor older than 65 with lung adenocarcinoma. V is TRBV7-9 and J is TRBJ2-3; D gene uncertain. The CDR3 DNA reads TGTGCCAGCAGCTTAGTTCCCCCAGATACGCAGTATTTT. This encodes CASSLVPPDTQYF. The full variable domain, rest sourced from reference TRBV7-9 and TRBJ2-3, is DTGVSQNPRHKITKRGQNVTFRCDPISEHNRLYWYRQTLGQGPEFLTYFQNEAQLEKSRLLSDRFSAERPKGSFSTLEIQRTEQGDSAMYLCASSLVPPDTQYFGPGTRLTVL.